This is a list of T cell receptor beta chains from one sample in a study of blood T cell repertoires in COVID-19. Assay used: immunoSEQ multiplex PCR; TCRdb lists only in-frame clones, some missing. The repertoire holds around 200,000 clones, with more than 65% as singletons. The material sequenced was peripheral blood. The receptor set was obtained from a human donor with acute or convalescent COVID-19. The donor label of this sample is uncertain. Each CDR3 is given with its conserved first and last residue.

>TRBV11-2
CASSLGTSGRATDTQYF
>TRBV4-1
CASSAPTGGGYGYTF
>TRBV29-1
CSVEAQGRANEKLFF
>TRBV30
CAWTNGRGRAEQYF
>TRBV18
CASSPNGPDTQYF
>TRBV6-1
CASSEAPAGPETQYF
>TRBV7-2
CASSPIEVVRETQYF
>TRBV19
CASSIVGGYEQYF
>TRBV29-1
CSGGQGGGYTF
>TRBV30
CAWSFGLRKYF
>TRBV30
CAWSIQETQYF
>TRBV11-2
CASSPEVSSSEQYF
>TRBV19
CASSITGTGVYTEAFF
>TRBV5-4
CASSRSGVYNEQFF
>TRBV6-2/TRBV6-3
CASSPGTSGYDIQYF
>TRBV20-1
CSTRQGYEQYF
>TRBV5-1
CASKLVGGVETQYF
>TRBV11-2
CASSEEETQYF
>TRBV28
CASSLRLAGEYAYEQYF
>TRBV12-3/TRBV12-4
CASSLSEDQPQHF
>TRBV4-1
CASSRLLAGLQETQYF
>TRBV27
CARLSLVAANEQYF
>TRBV28
CASSLRGYEQYF
>TRBV23-1
CASSQPDRSPLSNQPQHF
>TRBV5-1
CASSSDRGPYGYTF
>TRBV11-2
CASSPTRGSNTGELFF
>TRBV9
CASSPDSDGTYEQYF
>TRBV20-1
CSALALHEQYF
>TRBV11-2
CASSLVGVTYEQYF
>TRBV11-1
CASSLGRNTEAFF
>TRBV5-1
CASSSPTLYEQYF
>TRBV2
CASGLGGNADTQYF
>TRBV14
CASSGPQGSYGYTF
>TRBV7-8
CASSIYSGDDTQYF
>TRBV2
CASAGGASYEQYF
>TRBV7-2
CASSPAPGNTIYF
>TRBV19
CASSSSGADLYGYTF
>TRBV5-1
CASRLAGGQGIKNTEAFF
>TRBV10-3
CATADTPSYEQYF
>TRBV27
CASSWGLYNSPLHF
>TRBV5-1
CASSPSSYNEQFF
>TRBV19
CASRWTGGGEKLFF
>TRBV20-1
CSASSGDTQYF
>TRBV11-3
CASSLARSTGEQFF
>TRBV15
CATSRLPGVYNEQFF
>TRBV27
CASSRSNSPLHF
>TRBV7-2
CASSSDRGEVYEQYF
>TRBV5-1
CASSYGTGPIEQYF
>TRBV6-5
CASSYPANRGNTEAFF
>TRBV30
CAWGGPGGNQPQHF
>TRBV19
CASSIDSARAGANVLTF
>TRBV6-5
CASSYSKWGRETEAFF
>TRBV20-1
CSASDYRVNGYTF